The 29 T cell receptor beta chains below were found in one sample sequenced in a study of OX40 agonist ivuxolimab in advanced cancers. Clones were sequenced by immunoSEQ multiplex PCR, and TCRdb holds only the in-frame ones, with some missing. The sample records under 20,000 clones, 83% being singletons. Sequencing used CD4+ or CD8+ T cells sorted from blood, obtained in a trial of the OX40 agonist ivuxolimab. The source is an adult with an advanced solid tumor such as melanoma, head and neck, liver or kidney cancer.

The CDR3 loop reads CASRHWGAGGGTGELFF. For the CDR3, the DNA is TGTGCCAGCAGGCATTGGGGGGCAGGGGGCGGCACCGGGGAGCTGTTTTTT. The chain combines TRBV5-4 with TRBJ2-2; 8 bases align to TRBD1. After removal of 5 bases from V and 4 bases from J, the junction contained 13 bases not matched to a gene. Per the germline V gene, CDR1 is SGHNT and CDR2 is YYREEE (reference sequence). This CDR3 spans 17 amino acids.

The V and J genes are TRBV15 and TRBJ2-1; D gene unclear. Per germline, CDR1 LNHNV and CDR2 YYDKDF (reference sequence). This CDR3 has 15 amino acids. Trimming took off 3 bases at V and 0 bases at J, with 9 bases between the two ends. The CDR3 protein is CATSSLESSYNEQFF. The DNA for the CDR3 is TGTGCCACCAGCAGTCTGGAGAGCTCCTACAATGAGCAGTTCTTC.

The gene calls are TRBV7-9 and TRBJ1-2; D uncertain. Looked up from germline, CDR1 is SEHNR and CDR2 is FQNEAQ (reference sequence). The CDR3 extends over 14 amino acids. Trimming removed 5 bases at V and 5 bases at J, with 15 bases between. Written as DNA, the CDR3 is TGTGCCAGCAGCCCCTGGACTGGCGAGTATGGCTACACCTTC. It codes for CASSPWTGEYGYTF.

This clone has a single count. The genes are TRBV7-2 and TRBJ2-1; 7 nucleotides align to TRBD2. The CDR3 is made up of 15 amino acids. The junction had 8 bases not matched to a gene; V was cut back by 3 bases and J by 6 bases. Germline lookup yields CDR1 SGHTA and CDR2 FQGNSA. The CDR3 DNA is TGTGCCAGCAGCTTTGGGGGAGGGCCTGGCAATGAGCAGTTCTTC. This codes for CASSFGGGPGNEQFF.

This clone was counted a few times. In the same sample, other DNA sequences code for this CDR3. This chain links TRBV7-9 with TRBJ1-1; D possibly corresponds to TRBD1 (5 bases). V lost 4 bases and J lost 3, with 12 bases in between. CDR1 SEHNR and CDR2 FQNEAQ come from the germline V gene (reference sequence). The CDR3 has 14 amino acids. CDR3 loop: CASSSPGHYTEAFF. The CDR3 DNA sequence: TGTGCCAGCAGCTCCCCTGGACACTACACTGAAGCTTTCTTT.

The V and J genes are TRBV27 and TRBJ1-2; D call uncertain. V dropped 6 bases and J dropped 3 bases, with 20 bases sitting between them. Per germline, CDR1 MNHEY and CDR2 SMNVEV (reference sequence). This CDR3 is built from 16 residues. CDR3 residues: CASSPRTGPLDYGYTF. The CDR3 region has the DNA TGTGCCAGCAGCCCCCGGACGGGTCCGCTAGACTATGGCTACACCTTC.

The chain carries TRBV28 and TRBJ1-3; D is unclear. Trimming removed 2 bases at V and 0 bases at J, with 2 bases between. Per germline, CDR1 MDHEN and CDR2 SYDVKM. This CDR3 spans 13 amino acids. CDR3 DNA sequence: TGTGCCAGCAGTTTAAGCTCTGGAAACACCATATATTTT. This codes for CASSLSSGNTIYF.

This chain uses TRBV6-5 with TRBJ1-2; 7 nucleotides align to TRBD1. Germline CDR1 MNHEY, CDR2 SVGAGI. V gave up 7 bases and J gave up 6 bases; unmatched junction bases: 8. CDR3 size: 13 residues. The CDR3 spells CASTPRQGDGYTF. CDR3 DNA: TGTGCCAGCACTCCTAGACAGGGAGATGGCTACACCTTC.

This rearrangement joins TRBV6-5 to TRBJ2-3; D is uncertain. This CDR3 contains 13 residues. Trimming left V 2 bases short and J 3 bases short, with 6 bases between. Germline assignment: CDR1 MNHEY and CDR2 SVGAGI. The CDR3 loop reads CASSYDETDTQYF. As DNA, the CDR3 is TGTGCCAGCAGTTACGATGAAACAGATACGCAGTATTTT.

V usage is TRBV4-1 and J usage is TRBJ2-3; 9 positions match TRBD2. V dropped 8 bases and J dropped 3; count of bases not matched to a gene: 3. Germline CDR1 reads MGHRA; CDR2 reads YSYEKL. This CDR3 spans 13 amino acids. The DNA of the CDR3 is TGCGCCAGCTCTAGCGGGGTGACAGATACGCAGTATTTT. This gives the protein CASSSGVTDTQYF.

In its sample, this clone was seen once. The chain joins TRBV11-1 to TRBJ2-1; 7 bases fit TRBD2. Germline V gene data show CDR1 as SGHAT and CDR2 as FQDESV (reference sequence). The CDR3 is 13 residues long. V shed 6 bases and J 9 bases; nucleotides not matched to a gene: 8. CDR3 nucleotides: TGTGCCAGCAGTTTGGGAGGGGCTGGTGAGCAGTTCTTC. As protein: CASSLGGAGEQFF.

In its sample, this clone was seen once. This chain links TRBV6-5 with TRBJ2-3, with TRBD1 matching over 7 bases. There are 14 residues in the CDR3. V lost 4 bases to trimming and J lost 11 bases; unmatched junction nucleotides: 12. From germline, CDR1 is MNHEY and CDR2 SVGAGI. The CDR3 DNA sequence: TGTGCCAGCAGTTCCGAAAGACAGGGAATAAGGCAGTATTTT. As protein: CASSSERQGIRQYF.

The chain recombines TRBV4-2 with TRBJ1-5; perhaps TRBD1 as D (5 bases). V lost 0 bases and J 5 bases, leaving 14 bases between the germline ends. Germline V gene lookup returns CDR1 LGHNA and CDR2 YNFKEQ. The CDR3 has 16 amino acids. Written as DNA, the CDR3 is TGTGCCAGCAGCCAAGAGGGGGGGATTGTCGATCAGCCCCAGCATTTT. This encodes CASSQEGGIVDQPQHF.

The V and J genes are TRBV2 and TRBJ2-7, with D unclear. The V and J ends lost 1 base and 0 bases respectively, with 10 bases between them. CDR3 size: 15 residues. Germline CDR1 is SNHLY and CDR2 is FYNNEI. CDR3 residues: CASSEVYSSSYEQYF. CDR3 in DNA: TGTGCCAGCAGTGAAGTGTACAGTAGCTCCTACGAGCAGTACTTC.

CDR3 sequence reads: CASSPHLDSGIDEQFF. The CDR3 nucleotides read TGTGCCAGCAGCCCACATTTGGATTCGGGGATCGATGAGCAGTTCTTC. The V call is TRBV13, the J call TRBJ2-1, with a weak D call TRBD2 (5 bases). CDR3 size: 16 residues. Trimming left V 5 bases short and J 8 bases short, with 22 bases between. The germline V gene has CDR1 PRHDT and CDR2 FYEKMQ (reference sequence).

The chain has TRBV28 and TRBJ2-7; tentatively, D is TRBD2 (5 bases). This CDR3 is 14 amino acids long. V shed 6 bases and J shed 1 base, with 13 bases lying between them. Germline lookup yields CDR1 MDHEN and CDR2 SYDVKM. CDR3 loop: CASSRTGRSYEQYF. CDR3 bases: TGTGCCAGCAGCCGTACGGGGAGATCCTACGAGCAGTACTTC.

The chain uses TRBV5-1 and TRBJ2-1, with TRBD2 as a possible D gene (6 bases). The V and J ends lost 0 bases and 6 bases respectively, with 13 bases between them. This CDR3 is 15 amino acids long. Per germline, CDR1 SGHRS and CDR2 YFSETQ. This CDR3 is CASSLDGGTLNEQFF. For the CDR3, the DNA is TGCGCCAGCAGCTTGGATGGGGGGACCCTCAATGAGCAGTTCTTC. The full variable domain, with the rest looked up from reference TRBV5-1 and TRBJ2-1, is KAGVTQTPRYLIKTRGQQVTLSCSPISGHRSVSWYQQTPGQGLQFLFEYFSETQRNKGNFPGRFSGRQFSNSRSEMNVSTLELGDSALYLCASSLDGGTLNEQFFGPGTRLTVL.

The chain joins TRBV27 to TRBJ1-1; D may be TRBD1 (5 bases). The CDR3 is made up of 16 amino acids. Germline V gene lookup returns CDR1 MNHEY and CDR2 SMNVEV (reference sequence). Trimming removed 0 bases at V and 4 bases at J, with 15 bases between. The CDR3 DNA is TGTGCCAGCAGTTTATCGGTTCTTGGGGACGGCACTGAAGCTTTCTTT. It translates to CASSLSVLGDGTEAFF.

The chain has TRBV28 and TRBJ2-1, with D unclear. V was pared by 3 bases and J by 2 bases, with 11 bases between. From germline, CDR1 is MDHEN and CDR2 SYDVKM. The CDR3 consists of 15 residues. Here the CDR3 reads CASSLTGAAYNEQFF. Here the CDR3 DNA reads TGTGCCAGCAGTTTGACTGGCGCGGCCTACAATGAGCAGTTCTTC.

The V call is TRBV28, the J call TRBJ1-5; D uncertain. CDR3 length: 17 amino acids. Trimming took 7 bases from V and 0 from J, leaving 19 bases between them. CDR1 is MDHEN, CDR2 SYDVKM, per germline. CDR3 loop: CASTPLLGDYSNQPQHF. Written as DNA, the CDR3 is TGTGCCAGCACCCCCCTCCTCGGGGATTATAGCAATCAGCCCCAGCATTTT.

CDR3 nucleotides: TGCAGCATACGAACCGGGACAGACTACGAGCAGTACTTC. Translating gives CSIRTGTDYEQYF. This sequence joins TRBV29-1 and TRBJ2-7, with 7 bases fitting TRBD1. Germline CDR1 reads SQVTM; CDR2 reads ANQGSEA. V trimming: 8 bases; J trimming: 3 bases; junction bases outside the gene matches: 10. This CDR3 spans 13 amino acids.

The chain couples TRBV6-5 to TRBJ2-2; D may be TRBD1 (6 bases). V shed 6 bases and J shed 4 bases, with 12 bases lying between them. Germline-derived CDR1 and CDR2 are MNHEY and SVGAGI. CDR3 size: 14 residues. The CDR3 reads CASRTGTTTGELFF. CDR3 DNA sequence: TGTGCCAGCAGAACCGGGACAACCACCGGGGAGCTGTTTTTT.

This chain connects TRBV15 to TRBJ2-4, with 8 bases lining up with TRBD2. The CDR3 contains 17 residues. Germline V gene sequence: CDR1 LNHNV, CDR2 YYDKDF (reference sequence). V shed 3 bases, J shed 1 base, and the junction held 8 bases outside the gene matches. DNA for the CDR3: TGTGCCACCAGCAGTAGGCGGGGGGCCGGGGCCAAAAACATTCAGTACTTC. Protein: CATSSRRGAGAKNIQYF.

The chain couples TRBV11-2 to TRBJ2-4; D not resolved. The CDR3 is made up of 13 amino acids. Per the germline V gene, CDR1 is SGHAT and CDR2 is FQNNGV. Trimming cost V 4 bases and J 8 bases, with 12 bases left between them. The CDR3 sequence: CASSSSPADIQYF. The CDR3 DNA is TGTGCCAGCAGCTCCTCTCCGGCGGACATTCAGTACTTC. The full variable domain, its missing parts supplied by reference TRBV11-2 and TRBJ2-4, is EAGVAQSPRYKIIEKRQSVAFWCNPISGHATLYWYQQILGQGPKLLIQFQNNGVVDDSQLPKDRFSAERLKGVDSTLKIQPAKLEDSAVYLCASSSSPADIQYFGAGTRLSVL.

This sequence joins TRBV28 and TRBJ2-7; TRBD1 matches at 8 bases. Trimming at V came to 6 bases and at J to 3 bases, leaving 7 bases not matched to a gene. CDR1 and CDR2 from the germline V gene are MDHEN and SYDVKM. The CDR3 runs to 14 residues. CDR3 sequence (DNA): TGTGCCAGCAGCTTGGCCGGACAGGGCTACGAGCAGTACTTC. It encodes CASSLAGQGYEQYF.

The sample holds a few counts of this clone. The CDR3 nucleotides are TGTGCCAGCAGGTCCCAAGCGGGAGGGCAAGAGACCCAGTACTTC. Protein product: CASRSQAGGQETQYF. The chain recombines TRBV7-8 with TRBJ2-5; 10 nucleotides line up with TRBD2. Germline lookup yields CDR1 SGHVS and CDR2 FQNEAQ. This CDR3 has 15 residues. J was trimmed by 2 bases and V by 6 bases; bases with no gene match: 6.

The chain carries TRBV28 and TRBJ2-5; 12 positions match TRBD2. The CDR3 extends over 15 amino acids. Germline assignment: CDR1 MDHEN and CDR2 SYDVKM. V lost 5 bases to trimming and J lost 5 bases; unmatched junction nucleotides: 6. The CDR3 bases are TGTGCCAGCAGTCAGACTAGCGGGAGTATGGAGACCCAGTACTTC. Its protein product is CASSQTSGSMETQYF.

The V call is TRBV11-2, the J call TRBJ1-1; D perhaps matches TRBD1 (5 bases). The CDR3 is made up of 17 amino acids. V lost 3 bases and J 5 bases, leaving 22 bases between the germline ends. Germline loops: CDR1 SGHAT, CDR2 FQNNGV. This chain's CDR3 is CASSFESPRAGITEAFF. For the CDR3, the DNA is TGTGCCAGCAGCTTCGAAAGTCCGAGGGCAGGGATTACTGAAGCTTTCTTT.

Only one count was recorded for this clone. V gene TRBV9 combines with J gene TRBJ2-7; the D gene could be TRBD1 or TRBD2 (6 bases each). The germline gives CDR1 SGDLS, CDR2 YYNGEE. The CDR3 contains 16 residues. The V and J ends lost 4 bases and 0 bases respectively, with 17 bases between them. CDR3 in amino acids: CASSPPGAGASYEQYF. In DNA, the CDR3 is TGTGCCAGCAGCCCCCCGGGGGCAGGAGCCTCCTACGAGCAGTACTTC. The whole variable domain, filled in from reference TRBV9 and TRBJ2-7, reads DSGVTQTPKHLITATGQRVTLRCSPRSGDLSVYWYQQSLDQGLQFLIQYYNGEERAKGNILERFSAQQFPDLHSELNLSSLELGDSALYFCASSPPGAGASYEQYFGPGTRLTVT.